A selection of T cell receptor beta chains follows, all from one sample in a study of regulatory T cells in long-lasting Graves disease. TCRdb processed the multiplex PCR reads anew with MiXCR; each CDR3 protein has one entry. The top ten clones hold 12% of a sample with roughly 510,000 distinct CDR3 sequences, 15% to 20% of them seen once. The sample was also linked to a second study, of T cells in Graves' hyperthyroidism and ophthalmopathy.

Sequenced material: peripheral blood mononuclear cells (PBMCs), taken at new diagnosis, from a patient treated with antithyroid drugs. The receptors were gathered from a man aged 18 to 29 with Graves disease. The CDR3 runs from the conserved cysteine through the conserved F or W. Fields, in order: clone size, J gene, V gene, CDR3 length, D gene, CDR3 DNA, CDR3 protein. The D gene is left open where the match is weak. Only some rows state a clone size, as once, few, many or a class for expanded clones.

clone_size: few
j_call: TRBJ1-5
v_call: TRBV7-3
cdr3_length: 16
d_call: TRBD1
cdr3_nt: TGTGCCAGCAGCCAAGGTCCGGACAGGGGGCGAGAGCCCCAGCATTTT
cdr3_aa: CASSQGPDRGREPQHF

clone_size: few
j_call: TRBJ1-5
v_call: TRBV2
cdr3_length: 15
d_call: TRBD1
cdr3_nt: TGCGCCAGCAGCCAAGAGGGGGCAACAGGGGGGCCCCAGCATTTT
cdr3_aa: CASSQEGATGGPQHF

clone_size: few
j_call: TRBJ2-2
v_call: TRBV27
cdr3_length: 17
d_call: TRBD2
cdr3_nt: TGTGCCAGCAACGGACTAGCGGGAGTTGGGGACACCGGGGAGCTGTTTTTT
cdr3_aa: CASNGLAGVGDTGELFF

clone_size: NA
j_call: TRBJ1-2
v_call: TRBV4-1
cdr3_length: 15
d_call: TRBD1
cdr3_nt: TGCGCCAGCAGCAAGGACAGGGCCGAAAACTATGGCTACACCTTC
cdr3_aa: CASSKDRAENYGYTF

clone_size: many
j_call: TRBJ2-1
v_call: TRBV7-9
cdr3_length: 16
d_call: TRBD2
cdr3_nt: TGTGCCAGCAGCTCCGGACTAGCAGGCAGAGGCAATGAGCAGTTCTTC
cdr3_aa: CASSSGLAGRGNEQFF

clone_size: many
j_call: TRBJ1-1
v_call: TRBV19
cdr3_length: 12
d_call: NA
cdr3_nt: TGTGCCAGTAGTATAGGTGGGGAAGAAGCTTTCTTT
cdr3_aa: CASSIGGEEAFF

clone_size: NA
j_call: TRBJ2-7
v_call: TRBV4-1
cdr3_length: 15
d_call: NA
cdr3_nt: TGCGCCAGCAGCCAAGCGGGACGGTCTGGCCACGAGCAGTACTTC
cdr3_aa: CASSQAGRSGHEQYF

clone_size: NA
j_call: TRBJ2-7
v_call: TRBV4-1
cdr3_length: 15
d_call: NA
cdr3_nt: TGCGCCAGCAGCCAAGACCATTCCCGGGACTACGAGCAGTACTTC
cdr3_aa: CASSQDHSRDYEQYF

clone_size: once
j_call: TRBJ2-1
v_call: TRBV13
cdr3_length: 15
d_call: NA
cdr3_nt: TGTGCCAGCAGCCCCCCGGGCCTCGGGGCCAATGAGCAGTTCTTC
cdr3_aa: CASSPPGLGANEQFF

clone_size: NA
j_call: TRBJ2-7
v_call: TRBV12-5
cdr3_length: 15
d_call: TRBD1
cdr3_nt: TGTGCTAGTGGGGAAGGGACAGGGCGACTCTACGAGCAGTACTTC
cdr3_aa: CASGEGTGRLYEQYF

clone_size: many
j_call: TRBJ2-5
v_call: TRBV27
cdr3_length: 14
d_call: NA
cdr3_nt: TGTGCCAGCAGTTTTCGGGCGAAGTGGGAGACCCAGTACTTC
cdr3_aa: CASSFRAKWETQYF

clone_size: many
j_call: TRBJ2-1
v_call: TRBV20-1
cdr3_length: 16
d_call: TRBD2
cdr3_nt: TGCAGTGCGCATAAACTGGGGGGACTAAAAGAAGATGAGCAGTTCTTC
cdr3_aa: CSAHKLGGLKEDEQFF

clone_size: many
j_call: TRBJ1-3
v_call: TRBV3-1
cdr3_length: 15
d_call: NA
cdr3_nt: TGTGCCAGCAGCCCGTACTCCCTGACTGGAAACACCATATATTTT
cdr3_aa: CASSPYSLTGNTIYF

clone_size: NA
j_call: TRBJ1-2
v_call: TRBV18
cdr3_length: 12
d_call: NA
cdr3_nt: TGTGCCAGCTCACTGGGCAGGGTTGGCTACACCTTC
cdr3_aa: CASSLGRVGYTF

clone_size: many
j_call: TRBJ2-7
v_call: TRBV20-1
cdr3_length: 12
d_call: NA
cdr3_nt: TGCAGTGCTAGAGATCGGCCGAGCGAGCAGTACTTC
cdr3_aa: CSARDRPSEQYF

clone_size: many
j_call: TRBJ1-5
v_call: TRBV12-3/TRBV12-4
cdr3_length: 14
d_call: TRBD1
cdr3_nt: TGTGCCAGCAGCCCTACAGGGGCCAGTCAGCCCCAGCATTTT
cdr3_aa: CASSPTGASQPQHF

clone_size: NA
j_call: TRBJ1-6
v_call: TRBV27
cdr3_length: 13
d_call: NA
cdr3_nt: TGTGCCAGCAGTTCCGGCTTTACGACACCCCTCCACTTT
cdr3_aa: CASSSGFTTPLHF

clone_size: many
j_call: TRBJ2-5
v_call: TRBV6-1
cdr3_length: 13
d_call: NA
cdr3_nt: TGTGCCAGCAGCAGTCGGCTACAAGAGACCCAGTACTTC
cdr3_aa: CASSSRLQETQYF

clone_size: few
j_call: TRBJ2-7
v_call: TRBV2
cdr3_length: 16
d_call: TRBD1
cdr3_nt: TGTGCCAGCAGCCCCCTCCGGGACAGGAGCTCCTACGAGCAGTACTTC
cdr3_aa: CASSPLRDRSSYEQYF

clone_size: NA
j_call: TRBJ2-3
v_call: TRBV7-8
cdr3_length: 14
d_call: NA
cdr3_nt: TGTGCCAGCAGCTTATCGGACACCCTGGATACGCAGTATTTT
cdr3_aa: CASSLSDTLDTQYF

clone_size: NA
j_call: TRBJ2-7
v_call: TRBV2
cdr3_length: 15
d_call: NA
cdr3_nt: TGTGCCAGCAGGCCTACAGGACCAATCTCCTACAAGCAGTACTTC
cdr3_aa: CASRPTGPISYKQYF

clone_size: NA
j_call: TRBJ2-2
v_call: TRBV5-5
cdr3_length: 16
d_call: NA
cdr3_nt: TGTGCCAGCAGCTTGTCGGTGCGGGTGAACACCGGGGGGCTGTTTTTT
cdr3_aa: CASSLSVRVNTGGLFF

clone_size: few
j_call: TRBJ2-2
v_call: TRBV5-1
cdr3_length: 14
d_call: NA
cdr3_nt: TGCGCCAGCACCCGACCGGGAAACACCGGGGAGCTGTTTTTT
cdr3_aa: CASTRPGNTGELFF

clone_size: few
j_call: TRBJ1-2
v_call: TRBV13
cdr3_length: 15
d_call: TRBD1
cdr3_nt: TGTGCCAGCAGCGCTGCCGGGACAGGGAACTATGGCTACACCTTC
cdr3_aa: CASSAAGTGNYGYTF

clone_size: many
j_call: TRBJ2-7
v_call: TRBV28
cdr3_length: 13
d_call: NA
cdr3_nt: TGTGCCAGCAGTTTCGACTCCCGATACGAGCAGTACTTC
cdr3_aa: CASSFDSRYEQYF

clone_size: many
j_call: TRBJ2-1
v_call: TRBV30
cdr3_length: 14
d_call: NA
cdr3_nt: TGTGCCTGGAGCAAGGGGATAGGGGACAATGAGCAGTTCTTC
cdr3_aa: CAWSKGIGDNEQFF

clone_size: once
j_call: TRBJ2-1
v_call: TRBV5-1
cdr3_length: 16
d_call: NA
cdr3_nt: TGTGTCAGCAGCTCCCTCTGGGGAGAGTTCTACAATGAGCAGTTCTTC
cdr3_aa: CVSSSLWGEFYNEQFF

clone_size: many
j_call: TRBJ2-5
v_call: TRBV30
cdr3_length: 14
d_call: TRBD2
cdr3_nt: TGTGCCTGGACTAGGACTAGCGGCCAAGAGACCCAGTACTTC
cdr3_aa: CAWTRTSGQETQYF

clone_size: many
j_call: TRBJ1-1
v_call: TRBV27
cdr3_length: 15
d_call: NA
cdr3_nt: TGTGCCAGCAGCGACCCGACAGGCTGGAACACTGAAGCTTTCTTT
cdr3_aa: CASSDPTGWNTEAFF

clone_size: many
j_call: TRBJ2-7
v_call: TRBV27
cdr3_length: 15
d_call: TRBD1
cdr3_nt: TGTGCCAGCAGTTTAGGGACAGGGGCGCGTGGCGAGCAGTACTTC
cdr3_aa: CASSLGTGARGEQYF

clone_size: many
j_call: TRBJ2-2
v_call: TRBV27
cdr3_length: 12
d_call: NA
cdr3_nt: TGTGCCAGCAGTTTTCTATCCGGGGAGCTGTTTTTT
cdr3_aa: CASSFLSGELFF